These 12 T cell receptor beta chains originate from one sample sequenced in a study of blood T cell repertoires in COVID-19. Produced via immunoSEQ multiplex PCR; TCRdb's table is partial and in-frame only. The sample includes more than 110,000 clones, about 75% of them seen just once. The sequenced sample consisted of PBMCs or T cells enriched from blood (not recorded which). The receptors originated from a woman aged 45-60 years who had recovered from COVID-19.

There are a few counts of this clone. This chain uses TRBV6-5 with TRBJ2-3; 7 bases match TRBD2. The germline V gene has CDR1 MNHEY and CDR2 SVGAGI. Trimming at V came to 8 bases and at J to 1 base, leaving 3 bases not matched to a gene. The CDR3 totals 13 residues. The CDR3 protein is CASCLAGTDTQYF. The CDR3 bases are TGTGCCAGCTGTCTAGCGGGCACAGATACGCAGTATTTT.

CDR3 in DNA: TGTGCCAGCGGGTCCAACAGGGAAGTCACAGATACGCAGTATTTT. It yields the protein CASGSNREVTDTQYF. The rearrangement joins TRBV7-9 to TRBJ2-3; possible D gene TRBD1, 6 bases. This CDR3 spans 15 amino acids. V was trimmed by 8 bases and J by 2 bases, leaving 17 bases between them. Germline V lookup: CDR1 SEHNR, CDR2 FQNEAQ (reference sequence).

The CDR3 spells CASSRGAGGGPEAFF. CDR3 DNA sequence: TGTGCCAGCAGCAGGGGTGCAGGCGGCGGGCCTGAAGCTTTCTTT. The chain couples TRBV2 to TRBJ1-1; D possibly corresponds to TRBD1 (6 bases). Per the germline V gene, CDR1 is SNHLY and CDR2 is FYNNEI. Trimming left V 6 bases short and J 6 bases short, with 20 bases between. The CDR3 covers 15 residues.

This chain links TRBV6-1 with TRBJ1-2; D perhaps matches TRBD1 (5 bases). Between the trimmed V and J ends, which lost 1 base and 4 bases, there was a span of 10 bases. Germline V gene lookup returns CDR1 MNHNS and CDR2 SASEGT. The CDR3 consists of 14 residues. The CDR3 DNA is TGTGCCAGCAGTGAAGGGGGCTGGGGCTATGGCTACACCTTC. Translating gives CASSEGGWGYGYTF.

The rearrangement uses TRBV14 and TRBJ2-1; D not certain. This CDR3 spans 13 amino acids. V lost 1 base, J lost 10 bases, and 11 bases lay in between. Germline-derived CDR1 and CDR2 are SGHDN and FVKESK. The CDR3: CASSQASSREQFF. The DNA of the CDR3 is TGTGCCAGCAGCCAAGCAAGCTCGAGGGAGCAGTTCTTC.

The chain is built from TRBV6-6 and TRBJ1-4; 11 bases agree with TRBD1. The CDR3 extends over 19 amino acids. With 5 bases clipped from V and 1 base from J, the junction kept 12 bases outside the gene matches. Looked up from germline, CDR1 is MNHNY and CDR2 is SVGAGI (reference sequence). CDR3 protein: CASSHRGQGGVGTNEKLFF. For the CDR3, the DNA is TGTGCCAGCAGTCACCGGGGACAGGGGGGGGTAGGAACTAATGAAAAACTGTTTTTT.

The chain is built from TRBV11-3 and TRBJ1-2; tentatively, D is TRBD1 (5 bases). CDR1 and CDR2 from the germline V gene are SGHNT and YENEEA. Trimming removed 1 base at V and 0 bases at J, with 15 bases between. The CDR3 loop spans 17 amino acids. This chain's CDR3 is CASSLGGRTGANYGYTF. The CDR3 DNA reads TGTGCCAGCAGCTTAGGAGGTCGCACAGGAGCTAACTATGGCTACACCTTC.

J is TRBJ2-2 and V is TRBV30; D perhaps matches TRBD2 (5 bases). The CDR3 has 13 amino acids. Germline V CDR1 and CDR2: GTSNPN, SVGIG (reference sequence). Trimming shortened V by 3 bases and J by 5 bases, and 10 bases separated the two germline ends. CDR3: CAWSGINTGELFF. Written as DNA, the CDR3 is TGTGCCTGGAGCGGGATCAATACCGGGGAGCTGTTTTTT.

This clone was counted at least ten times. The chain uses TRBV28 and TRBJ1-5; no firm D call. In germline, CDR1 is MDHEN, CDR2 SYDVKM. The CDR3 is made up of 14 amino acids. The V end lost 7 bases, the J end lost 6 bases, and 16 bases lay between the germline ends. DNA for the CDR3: TGTGCCAGCACCCAGGTATGGAATGGTCAGCCCCAGCATTTT. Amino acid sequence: CASTQVWNGQPQHF.

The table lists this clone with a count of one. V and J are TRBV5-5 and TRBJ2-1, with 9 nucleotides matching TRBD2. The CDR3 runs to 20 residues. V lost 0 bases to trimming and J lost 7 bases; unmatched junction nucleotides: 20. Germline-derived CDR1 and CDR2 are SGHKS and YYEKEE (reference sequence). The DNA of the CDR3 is TGTGCCAGCAGCTTGGTGCACATGACAGGGCTGCGGGAGGGCCGGAATGAGCAGTTCTTC. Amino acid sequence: CASSLVHMTGLREGRNEQFF.

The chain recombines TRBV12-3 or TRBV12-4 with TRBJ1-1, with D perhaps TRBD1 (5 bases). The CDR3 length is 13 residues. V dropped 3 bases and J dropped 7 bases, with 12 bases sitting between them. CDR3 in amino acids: CASSLDNRDEAFF. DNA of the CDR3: TGTGCCAGCAGTTTGGACAATCGTGATGAAGCTTTCTTT.

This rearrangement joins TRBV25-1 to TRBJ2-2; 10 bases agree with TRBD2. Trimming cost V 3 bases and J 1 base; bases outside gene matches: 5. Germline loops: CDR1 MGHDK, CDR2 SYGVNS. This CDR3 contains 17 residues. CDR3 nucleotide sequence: TGTGCCAGCAGTGATACACAGCGGGGGGGGAACACCGGGGAGCTGTTTTTT. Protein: CASSDTQRGGNTGELFF. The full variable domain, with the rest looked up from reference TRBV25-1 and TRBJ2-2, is EADIYQTPRYLVIGTGKKITLECSQTMGHDKMYWYQQDPGMELHLIHYSYGVNSTEKGDLSSESTVSRIRTEHFPLTLESARPSHTSQYLCASSDTQRGGNTGELFFGEGSRLTVL.